The 12 T cell receptor beta chains below were found in one sample sequenced in a study of brain T cells in children with intractable seizures. Only cases whose brain tissue showed the highest T cell transcript signatures were sequenced. The repertoire was sequenced with immunoSEQ multiplex PCR; TCRdb's copy has only in-frame clones and lacks some. The profile shows more than 3,500 clones, around 72% of them singletons. Sequencing was performed on resected brain tissue, taken at surgery. The receptors derive from a girl aged 2-10 years with Rasmussen encephalitis and intractable seizures.

This chain links TRBV2 with TRBJ2-7; 12 nucleotides agree with TRBD2. The ends lost 7 bases at V and 4 bases at J; junction bases unmatched: 2. The CDR3 has 13 amino acids. CDR1 and CDR2 (germline): SNHLY, FYNNEI. CDR3 sequence (DNA): TGTGCCAGCATACTAGCGGGGGGTTACGAGCAGTACTTC. Translating gives CASILAGGYEQYF.

The chain is built from TRBV5-1 and TRBJ2-3, with 13 bases aligning to TRBD2. CDR1 SGHRS and CDR2 YFSETQ come from the germline V gene. V was pared by 3 bases and J by 5 bases, with 0 bases of the junction left unmatched. The CDR3 runs 14 residues. CDR3: CASSWTSGRDTQYF. CDR3 DNA: TGCGCCAGCAGCTGGACTAGCGGGAGAGATACGCAGTATTTT.

This chain joins TRBV9 and TRBJ2-7; no reliable D call. Germline V gene data show CDR1 as SGDLS and CDR2 as YYNGEE. V was trimmed by 0 bases and J by 2 bases, leaving 9 bases between them. The CDR3 spans 14 residues. The CDR3 is CASSVDGSTYEQYF. The CDR3 bases are TGTGCCAGCAGCGTAGACGGCAGCACCTACGAGCAGTACTTC.

This clone was observed a few times. The DNA of the CDR3 is TGTGCCAGCAGCTTGGACAGCGATACCTACGAGCAGTACTTC. Protein: CASSLDSDTYEQYF. The chain recombines TRBV5-4 with TRBJ2-7; no clear D. Trimming pared 0 bases from V and 2 bases from J, leaving 9 bases between. CDR1 is SGHNT and CDR2 is YYREEE in the germline V gene (reference sequence). The length of the CDR3 is 14 residues.

The chain couples TRBV2 to TRBJ1-1; D is undetermined. The V and J ends lost 8 bases and 0 bases respectively, with 16 bases between them. The CDR3 has 15 amino acids. Germline V gives CDR1 SNHLY, CDR2 FYNNEI. The CDR3 DNA reads as TGTGCCAGCTGGGCGAGAGAGAGCATGAACACTGAAGCTTTCTTT. It is translated as CASWARESMNTEAFF.

This chain uses TRBV11-1 with TRBJ1-2; unclear D gene. CDR3 length: 14 amino acids. The V end was cut by 5 bases, the J end by 2 bases, with 12 bases between. Germline loops: CDR1 SGHAT, CDR2 FQDESV (reference sequence). The CDR3, as DNA: TGTGCCAGCAGCCATGGACGGTCGAACTATGGCTACACCTTC. The encoded protein is CASSHGRSNYGYTF.

This clone was observed a few times. The chain joins TRBV5-4 to TRBJ2-5; no definite D call. The CDR3 has 15 residues. Germline V gene data show CDR1 as SGHNT and CDR2 as YYREEE (reference sequence). V was trimmed by 4 bases and J by 5 bases, leaving 18 bases between them. Written as DNA, the CDR3 is TGTGCCAGCAGCCGATGGCCAGGTGGCGAGGAGACCCAGTACTTC. Its translation: CASSRWPGGEETQYF.

V is TRBV6-1 and J is TRBJ1-2; D is possibly TRBD1 (6 bases). CDR1 and CDR2 from the germline V gene are MNHNS and SASEGT. The CDR3 loop spans 17 amino acids. Trimming took 4 bases from V and 3 from J, leaving 21 bases between them. The CDR3 DNA follows: TGTGCCAGCAGTGGTGACTACGACAGGCAACACCACTATGGCTACACCTTC. It is translated as CASSGDYDRQHHYGYTF.

This chain links TRBV4-2 with TRBJ1-3; D unresolved. The germline V gene has CDR1 LGHNA and CDR2 YNFKEQ. Trimming removed 1 base at V and 0 bases at J, with 16 bases between. There are 18 residues in the CDR3. The CDR3 sequence is CASSQASPERVSGNTIYF. The DNA for the CDR3 is TGTGCCAGCAGCCAAGCATCACCCGAAAGGGTCTCTGGAAACACCATATATTTT.

The chain uses TRBV5-4 and TRBJ2-2; D unclear. The V gene lost 4 bases and the J gene lost 5 bases, with 6 bases spanning the gap. This CDR3 spans 12 amino acids. The germline CDR1 and CDR2 sequences are SGHNT and YYREEE (reference sequence). The CDR3 reads CASSLATGELFF. The CDR3 nucleotides are TGTGCCAGCAGCCTCGCGACCGGGGAGCTGTTTTTT. The full variable domain, in which reference TRBV5-4 and TRBJ2-2 provide the parts outside the CDR3, is ETGVTQSPTHLIKTRGQQVTLRCSSQSGHNTVSWYQQALGQGPQFIFQYYREEENGRGNFPPRFSGLQFPNYSSELNVNALELDDSALYLCASSLATGELFFGEGSRLTVL.

The V call is TRBV19, the J call TRBJ2-1; 13 bases match TRBD2. Germline V gene lookup returns CDR1 LNHDA and CDR2 SQIVND (reference sequence). The CDR3 contains 23 residues. The trim removed 3 bases at V and 6 bases at J, leaving 26 bases unmatched. CDR3 region: CASSITLTSGRALRVMGPNEQFF. The CDR3 DNA reads as TGTGCCAGTAGTATCACGCTTACTAGCGGGAGGGCACTAAGGGTAATGGGGCCCAATGAGCAGTTCTTC.

This clone appeared once. In DNA form, the CDR3 reads TGTGCCATCAGTGAGTCGAAGGGACCCGGGGCTGGGTCACCCCTCCACTTT. Translating it yields CAISESKGPGAGSPLHF. The chain uses TRBV10-3 and TRBJ1-6; a weak D match, TRBD1 (5 bases). This CDR3 contains 17 residues. The V and J ends lost 0 bases and 10 bases respectively, with 19 bases between them. Germline CDR1 reads ENHRY; CDR2 reads SYGVKD.